This T cell receptor (beta chain) was identified during a study of cytomegalovirus exposure and HLA in healthy donors. This PCR relied on a set of 60 Vbeta primers and 13 Jbeta primers. TCRdb's table, derived via immunoSEQ multiplex PCR, lists solely in-frame clones and lacks some. The repertoire holds more than 110,000 clones, around 79% seen once, with just under 1% in the top ten. As concerns this clone: Because the CDR3's place on the DNA is in doubt, the DNA is left out and the CDR3 is given as listed by TCRdb.

The germline CDR1 and CDR2 sequences are GTSNPN and SVGIG (reference sequence). The CDR3 extends over 10 residues, inclusive of both ends. This receptor was taken from a man younger than 35 in good health and CMV-seronegative. The rearrangement joins TRBV30 to TRBJ1-4. The sequencing input was PBMCs. The CDR3 sequence is CALEREKLFF.